What follows is one T cell receptor beta chain and its context. Original data processing: Reference gene primer amplification yielded estimated nucleated cell counts. The repertoire was sequenced with immunoSEQ multiplex PCR; TCRdb's copy has only in-frame clones and lacks some. Clonal size and the V and J genes are those of that table, whereas D and trimming came from the DNA. Of about 170,000 clones in the sample, around 82% are singletons; the top ten hold about 2%. Germline V lookup: CDR1 SGHTA, CDR2 FQGNSA. This CDR3 has 13 residues. With 5 bases removed from V and 9 bases from J, the gap between germline ends came to 14 bases. These data originate in a study of blood T cell repertoires in COVID-19. Study in general: T cells, B-cell-depleted T cells, or PBMCs provided the cDNA or gDNA that served as material.

The sequenced sample consisted of peripheral blood. V gene TRBV7-2 combines with J gene TRBJ2-1; D not resolved. The sequence was obtained from a woman of 80 years or more with acute or convalescent COVID-19. The CDR3 DNA is TGTGCCAGCAGCGCCCTATCGAGCACTGAGCAGTTCTTC. Encoded protein: CASSALSSTEQFF.